This note documents a single TCR beta chain sequence. Its antigen is unknown. CDR1 and CDR2 from the germline V gene are SGHTA and FQGNSA. The V end was cut by 5 bases, the J end by 8 bases, with 13 bases between. This CDR3 region has 13 residues. The entry originates in a study of T cells after yellow fever vaccination. TCRdb reprocessed the 5' RACE reads with MiXCR, giving one entry per CDR3 protein. The sample lists just under 600,000 distinct CDR3 sequences; about 13% were seen once. Study-wide results and limits: Of the clonotypes, a small share occurred in both CD4 and CD8 compartments.

The chain combines TRBV7-2 with TRBJ2-1; possibly TRBD1 for D (6 bases). The sequence was obtained from a man aged 30-40 years who received the YFV17D yellow fever vaccine. Sequencing was performed on PBMCs, taken on the day of the yellow fever booster vaccination. CDR3 nucleotides: TGTGCCAGCAGCCCCACCAAGGGGGATGAGCAGTTCTTC. It encodes CASSPTKGDEQFF. The whole variable domain, filled in from reference TRBV7-2 and TRBJ2-1, reads GAGVSQSPSNKVTEKGKDVELRCDPISGHTALYWYRQSLGQGLEFLIYFQGNSAPDKSGLPSDRFSAERTGGSVSTLTIQRTQQEDSAVYLCASSPTKGDEQFFGPGTRLTVL.